The 14 T cell receptor beta chains presented below share a single source sample, sequenced in a study of response to subunit inactivated influenza vaccine. Via MiXCR, TCRdb re-called the RT-PCR reads, giving one row per CDR3 protein. The sample contains more than 450,000 distinct CDR3 sequences, 11% of which appear only once. The same data also contributed to another study, on T cells expressing NK-cell markers. This second study notes: Researchers built TCR beta cDNA using 5'RACE template switching with UMIs.

The specimen was PBMCs from blood, collected on the day of vaccination. The receptor set was obtained from a man aged 50 to 59 who received an inactivated influenza vaccine.

This clonotype showed up just a few times. V and J are TRBV28 and TRBJ2-1; D possibly corresponds to TRBD2 (6 bases). Germline CDR1 MDHEN, CDR2 SYDVKM. The CDR3 is 16 amino acids. V lost 6 bases, J lost 4 bases, and 19 bases lay in between. The CDR3 coding sequence is TGTGCCAGCAGAAACGCCGGGACTTCGGTATACAATGAGCAGTTCTTC. Translating it yields CASRNAGTSVYNEQFF.

V usage is TRBV4-2 and J usage is TRBJ2-7; D unresolved. V was clipped by 0 bases and J by 2 bases, with 14 bases between them. This CDR3 has 16 amino acids. Germline lookup yields CDR1 LGHNA and CDR2 YNFKEQ. This chain's CDR3 is CASSQDWSSVPYEQYF. The CDR3 DNA follows: TGTGCCAGCAGCCAAGATTGGTCTTCAGTACCCTACGAGCAGTACTTC.

CDR3 DNA: TGTGCCAGCAGCCCCGGCGAATTGGCGCGTAGAGATACGCAGTATTTT. This translates into CASSPGELARRDTQYF. The gene calls are TRBV7-9 and TRBJ2-3; D uncertain. CDR1 and CDR2 from the germline V gene are SEHNR and FQNEAQ (reference sequence). The CDR3 runs 16 residues. Deletions cut 5 bases from V and 5 bases from J, with 20 bases between.

This clonotype has a handful of counts. The rearrangement uses TRBV7-9 and TRBJ2-3; no firm D call. Germline values: CDR1 SEHNR, CDR2 FQNEAQ (reference sequence). V lost 1 base and J 0 bases, leaving 14 bases between the germline ends. There are 17 residues in the CDR3. As DNA, the CDR3 is TGTGCCAGCAGCTTAGAGTCGCGCCAGACTAGCACAGATACGCAGTATTTT. It translates to CASSLESRQTSTDTQYF.

This clonotype was observed many times. This rearrangement joins TRBV7-2 to TRBJ2-1; D gene unclear. Germline V CDR1 and CDR2: SGHTA, FQGNSA. CDR3 size: 12 residues. V lost 2 bases to trimming and J lost 10 bases, with 9 bases between them. For the CDR3, the DNA is TGTGCCAGCAGCTTAATCGCCCGGGAGCAGTTCTTC. Translation: CASSLIAREQFF.

The gene calls are TRBV15 and TRBJ2-1; 9 nucleotides agree with TRBD2. Losses at the gene ends were 5 bases for V and 1 base for J; bases not matched to a gene: 12. Germline V gene sequence: CDR1 LNHNV, CDR2 YYDKDF (reference sequence). CDR3 length equals 18 residues. The CDR3 nucleotides read TGTGCCACCAGCGGACCACGGAGGACTAGCGTATCCTACAATGAGCAGTTCTTC. Translation: CATSGPRRTSVSYNEQFF.

This clonotype occurred a few times. The chain combines TRBV9 with TRBJ1-1, with D tentatively TRBD1 (5 bases). The CDR3 is 13 residues long. Germline loops: CDR1 SGDLS, CDR2 YYNGEE. The V end lost 1 base, the J end lost 4 bases, and 8 bases lay between the germline ends. CDR3 nucleotide sequence: TGTGCCAGCAGCGTATTCGGGGGCACTGAAGCTTTCTTT. This codes for CASSVFGGTEAFF.

This clonotype has more than one count but fewer than ten. This chain uses TRBV20-1 with TRBJ1-5; D call uncertain. The CDR3 is made up of 13 amino acids. Germline loops: CDR1 DFQATT, CDR2 SNEGSKA (reference sequence). V was pared by 7 bases and J by 4 bases, with 14 bases between. The CDR3 nucleotides are TGCAGTGTTCGAGCGGCAGCTAATCAGCCCCAGCATTTT. It yields the protein CSVRAAANQPQHF.

This chain connects TRBV7-2 to TRBJ1-4; D remains ambiguous. The germline V and J ends were trimmed by 0 bases and 7 bases, with 9 bases remaining between them. From germline, CDR1 is SGHTA and CDR2 FQGNSA. This CDR3 has 14 amino acids. The CDR3 loop is CASSLALGPEKLFF. The CDR3 nucleotides read TGTGCCAGCAGCTTAGCGTTAGGGCCTGAAAAACTGTTTTTT.

The chain carries TRBV6-5 and TRBJ2-1; no firm D call. The CDR3 consists of 14 residues. V was clipped by 2 bases and J by 9 bases, with 14 bases between them. Germline V gene lookup returns CDR1 MNHEY and CDR2 SVGAGI. CDR3 DNA sequence: TGTGCCAGCAGTTACAAGGCACCCATGACTGAGCAGTTCTTC. Protein: CASSYKAPMTEQFF.

The genes are TRBV20-1 and TRBJ2-4; maybe TRBD1 (5 bases). The CDR3 runs 15 residues. Germline CDR1 and CDR2: DFQATT and SNEGSKA (reference sequence). V gave up 4 bases and J gave up 2 bases, with 15 bases separating them. The DNA for the CDR3 is TGCAGTGCTAACCCCTTCCAGGGATCCAAAAACATTCAGTACTTC. As protein: CSANPFQGSKNIQYF.

This clonotype was seen a handful of times. The chain recombines TRBV15 with TRBJ1-3, with D maybe TRBD1 (5 bases). V lost 2 bases to trimming and J lost 0 bases, with 17 bases between them. Germline V gene lookup returns CDR1 LNHNV and CDR2 YYDKDF (reference sequence). The CDR3 is made up of 18 amino acids. The CDR3 region has the DNA TGTGCCACCAGCAGAAAAACCCAGTGGGGGTACTCTGGAAACACCATATATTTT. Translated: CATSRKTQWGYSGNTIYF.

The genes are TRBV21-1 and TRBJ2-1; TRBD2 reflects the table's D call only, with no check against the DNA. TRBV21-1 is shown as a pseudogene. The CDR3 spans 14 residues. Written as DNA, the CDR3 is TGTGCCAGACCCCCTGGGCCTAGCGGGCGTAGCTGGATCTTC. Translated: CARPPGPSGRSWIF.

The chain recombines TRBV10-3 with TRBJ2-5; no definite D call. Germline V lookup: CDR1 ENHRY, CDR2 SYGVKD. V dropped 8 bases and J dropped 5 bases, with 12 bases sitting between them. CDR3 length equals 12 residues. The CDR3 loop reads CAIGPSLETQYF. As DNA, the CDR3 is TGTGCCATCGGCCCGAGCTTGGAGACCCAGTACTTC.